This T cell receptor beta chain was sequenced during a study of Graves' ophthalmopathy and Graves' hyperthyroidism. On this clonotype itself: What it recognizes is unknown.

Amplification of TCR beta CDR3 regions used RNA transcripts. Second-round multiplex PCR followed a first-round RT-PCR using HTBI primers. Via MiXCR, TCRdb re-called the multiplex PCR reads, giving one row per CDR3 protein. The sample lists some 1.1 million distinct CDR3 sequences, approximately 35% occurring once. Whole-study results and caveats: Most expanded clonotypes in thyroid above 0.001 frequency also showed up in blood.

The germline V gene encodes CDR1 SNHLY and CDR2 FYNNEI. Trimming removed 6 bases from V and 5 bases from J; junction bases left unmatched: 9. The CDR3 runs 15 residues. The chain recombines TRBV2 with TRBJ2-5; 10 bases agree with TRBD1. The sequencing input was peripheral blood or thyroid tissue (not recorded which). This TCR came from an adult man with Graves' hyperthyroidism. CDR3 DNA sequence: TGTGCCAGCAGAAGGGGGACAGGGGTCGGGGAGACCCAGTACTTC. Its protein product is CASRRGTGVGETQYF.